Following are 29 T cell receptor beta chains from one sample sequenced in a study of T cell changes during pregnancy in multiple sclerosis (dated by TCRdb to about 2019). Preparation of the library involved the immunoSEQ multiplex PCR assay. Not all clones reach the TCRdb copy of this immuneACCESS table, which keeps in-frame sequences only. Checked studies attribute under half of the gap to unresolved V genes and leave the rest unexplained. The sample yields 55,000 or so clones; about 90% were counted once. 0.15% to 0.2% of the sample rests with the top ten. Sequencing used CD4+ T cells from peripheral blood mononuclear cells, obtained after pregnancy. Receptor source: a female donor in good health, enrolled as a control in a pregnancy study.

This clone was observed once. The chain joins TRBV7-9 to TRBJ2-2; the D gene is possibly TRBD1 (6 bases). Germline V lookup: CDR1 SEHNR, CDR2 FQNEAQ (reference sequence). Trimming shortened V by 2 bases and J by 3 bases, and 19 bases separated the two germline ends. This CDR3 contains 18 residues. The CDR3 sequence is CASSLKGSQGLYTGELFF. In DNA, the CDR3 is TGTGCCAGCAGCTTAAAGGGTTCTCAGGGGCTATACACCGGGGAGCTGTTTTTT.

The chain employs TRBV6-1 and TRBJ2-7; 9 bases are a match to TRBD1. This CDR3 has 13 amino acids. The trim removed 8 bases at V and 5 bases at J, leaving 7 bases unmatched. Germline CDR1 is MNHNS and CDR2 is SASEGT. The chain's CDR3 is CASSDRGVDEQYF. The DNA of the CDR3 is TGTGCCAGCTCGGACAGGGGTGTCGACGAGCAGTACTTC.

This clone has only one observation. V usage is TRBV6-5 and J usage is TRBJ2-7; 9 bases map to TRBD2. The CDR3 has 14 amino acids. Germline V gene lookup returns CDR1 MNHEY and CDR2 SVGAGI. V was pared by 6 bases and J by 7 bases, with 10 bases of the junction left unmatched. As DNA, the CDR3 is TGTGCCAGCAGCTCTCCGGGACTAGCCGGGGAGCAGTACTTC. Translated: CASSSPGLAGEQYF.

The chain joins TRBV7-9 to TRBJ1-3; D is perhaps TRBD1 (6 bases). There are 15 residues in the CDR3. Trimming left V 5 bases short and J 6 bases short, with 17 bases between. Germline-derived CDR1 and CDR2 are SEHNR and FQNEAQ (reference sequence). The CDR3 sequence: CASSPGRTVENTIYF. CDR3 DNA: TGTGCCAGCAGCCCTGGACGGACAGTCGAAAACACCATATATTTT.

The chain uses TRBV18 and TRBJ2-5; maybe TRBD1 (5 bases). This CDR3 is 14 amino acids long. V shed 3 bases and J shed 4 bases, with 12 bases lying between them. Germline V lookup: CDR1 KGHSH, CDR2 LQKENI. The CDR3 DNA reads TGTGCCAGCTCACCGAGTATTAGGGGAGAGACCCAGTACTTC. It translates to CASSPSIRGETQYF. Based on the CDR3 plus reference TRBV18 and TRBJ2-5, the full variable domain is NAGVMQNPRHLVRRRGQEARLRCSPMKGHSHVYWYRQLPEEGLKFMVYLQKENIIDESGMPKERFSAEFPKEGPSILRIQQVVRGDSAAYFCASSPSIRGETQYFGPGTRLLVL.

The chain joins TRBV19 to TRBJ2-1; weak D call: TRBD2 (5 bases). The length of the CDR3 is 13 residues. V was cut by 7 bases and J by 4 bases, with 11 bases left in between. The germline V gene encodes CDR1 LNHDA and CDR2 SQIVND (reference sequence). In DNA, the CDR3 is TGTGCCAGTAAGCGGACCCTATACAATGAGCAGTTCTTC. It codes for CASKRTLYNEQFF.

The J gene is TRBJ2-1, the V gene TRBV5-4; TRBD1 matches 7 bases. The V and J ends lost 5 bases and 1 base, in that order; junction bases with no gene match: 9. The CDR3 length is 16 residues. The germline V gene has CDR1 SGHNT and CDR2 YYREEE (reference sequence). CDR3 in amino acids: CASRRGTDSSYNEQFF. CDR3 in DNA: TGTGCCAGCAGAAGGGGGACAGACTCTTCCTACAATGAGCAGTTCTTC.

The genes are TRBV6-5 and TRBJ2-7, with D perhaps matching TRBD1 (6 bases). Looked up from germline, CDR1 is MNHEY and CDR2 is SVGAGI. This CDR3 is 14 amino acids long. The V gene lost 10 bases and the J gene lost 2 bases, with 18 bases spanning the gap. In nucleotides, the CDR3 is TGTGCCACCAACGACAGGTCTGTCGCCTACGAGCAGTACTTC. It translates to CATNDRSVAYEQYF.

The CDR3 DNA sequence: TGTGCCAGCTCACCACCGACGGCAGGGGGTTTGGGCAATCAGCCCCAGCATTTT. This codes for CASSPPTAGGLGNQPQHF. V is TRBV18 and J is TRBJ1-5; the match to TRBD1 covers 7 bases. Unmatched junction bases numbered 10, after V lost 0 bases and J lost 2 bases. The CDR3 covers 18 residues. In germline, CDR1 is KGHSH, CDR2 LQKENI.

The CDR3 is CASSYSGTGSYEQYF. The CDR3 nucleotides read TGTGCCAGCAGTTACTCTGGGACAGGATCCTACGAGCAGTACTTC. The chain combines TRBV6-5 with TRBJ2-7; 8 bases agree with TRBD1. After removal of 0 bases from V and 1 base from J, the junction contained 2 bases not matched to a gene. CDR1 is MNHEY and CDR2 is SVGAGI in the germline V gene. This CDR3 spans 15 amino acids.

This chain uses TRBV14 with TRBJ1-1; D is unresolved. V lost 2 bases and J 7 bases, leaving 8 bases between the germline ends. The CDR3 covers 12 residues. The germline V gene encodes CDR1 SGHDN and CDR2 FVKESK. The CDR3 coding sequence is TGTGCCAGCAGCCAACGGGTGGGTGAAGCTTTCTTT. It specifies CASSQRVGEAFF.

The V and J genes are TRBV28 and TRBJ2-3, with D perhaps matching TRBD2 (7 bases). CDR3 length: 16 residues. Germline loops: CDR1 MDHEN, CDR2 SYDVKM. The CDR3 DNA sequence: TGTGCTTCCGAGGGGGGGGCCCTAAGGGGACCAGATACGCAGTATTTT. Its translation: CASEGGALRGPDTQYF.

The V and J genes are TRBV27 and TRBJ1-2; no clear D. The V gene's germline CDR1 is MNHEY and CDR2 SMNVEV (reference sequence). With 6 bases removed from V and 8 bases from J, the gap between germline ends came to 25 bases. The CDR3 totals 16 residues. The CDR3 loop reads CASRPLERDEKWGYTF. For the CDR3, the DNA is TGTGCCAGCAGACCTCTGGAGCGGGATGAGAAATGGGGCTACACCTTC.

This clone was counted once. V usage is TRBV6-1 and J usage is TRBJ2-5, with TRBD2 matching over 8 bases. The trim removed 10 bases at V and 5 bases at J, leaving 6 bases unmatched. CDR1 is MNHNS and CDR2 is SASEGT in the germline V gene. The CDR3 contains 12 residues. CDR3 DNA: TGTGCCAACCACGCGGGGGGCGAGACCCAGTACTTC. It specifies CANHAGGETQYF.

The V call is TRBV10-3, the J call TRBJ2-3, with D possibly being TRBD2 (7 bases). The V gene lost 5 bases and the J gene lost 1 base, with 10 bases spanning the gap. CDR1 ENHRY and CDR2 SYGVKD come from the germline V gene. The CDR3 covers 14 residues. In nucleotides, the CDR3 is TGTGCCATCAGTTGGGGGGGCGGCACAGATACGCAGTATTTT. Translation: CAISWGGGTDTQYF.

The chain employs TRBV6-5 and TRBJ2-1, with D possibly being TRBD2 (6 bases). Per the germline V gene, CDR1 is MNHEY and CDR2 is SVGAGI. The CDR3 loop spans 15 amino acids. The germline V and J ends were trimmed by 6 bases and 8 bases, with 20 bases remaining between them. This CDR3 reads CASSRSGLWSDEQFF. CDR3 DNA: TGTGCCAGCAGCCGATCGGGACTCTGGAGTGATGAGCAGTTCTTC.

This chain links TRBV23-1 with TRBJ1-1; D not certain. TRBV23-1 is given ORF status, its function remaining uncertain. The CDR3 length is 15 residues. V was pared by 1 base and J by 0 bases, with 9 bases between. The CDR3 region has the DNA TGCGCCAGCAGTCAATTTCCAGGCCTGAACACTGAAGCTTTCTTT. Translated: CASSQFPGLNTEAFF.

The chain has TRBV11-1 and TRBJ2-3, with D possibly matching TRBD2 (6 bases). Germline V gene data show CDR1 as SGHAT and CDR2 as FQDESV (reference sequence). V lost 3 bases, J lost 2 bases, and 9 bases lay in between. This CDR3 has 14 residues. The CDR3 loop is CASSLRGYTDTQYF. In nucleotides, the CDR3 is TGTGCCAGCAGCTTGCGGGGATACACAGATACGCAGTATTTT.

V is TRBV28 and J is TRBJ1-6; TRBD1 might be the D (5 bases). CDR1 is MDHEN and CDR2 is SYDVKM in the germline V gene. The CDR3 has 11 residues. With 8 bases removed from V and 7 bases from J, the gap between germline ends came to 6 bases. The CDR3 loop is CASAGNSPLHF. CDR3 bases: TGTGCCAGCGCAGGGAATTCACCCCTCCACTTT.

V usage is TRBV19 and J usage is TRBJ1-4; 10 bases are a match to TRBD1. CDR1 is LNHDA and CDR2 is SQIVND in the germline V gene (reference sequence). The CDR3 totals 17 residues. Trimming removed 4 bases from V and 3 bases from J; junction bases left unmatched: 8. The DNA of the CDR3 is TGTGCCAGTAGTACCTTGGACAGGGGGGGCCCTAATGAAAAACTGTTTTTT. Its translation is CASSTLDRGGPNEKLFF. Together with reference TRBV19 and TRBJ1-4, the CDR3 gives the full variable domain: DGGITQSPKYLFRKEGQNVTLSCEQNLNHDAMYWYRQDPGQGLRLIYYSQIVNDFQKGDIAEGYSVSREKKESFPLTVTSAQKNPTAFYLCASSTLDRGGPNEKLFFGSGTQLSVL.

J is TRBJ2-5 and V is TRBV7-2; 10 positions agree with TRBD1. Germline V gene sequence: CDR1 SGHTA, CDR2 FQGNSA. V shed 4 bases, J shed 5 bases, and the junction held 4 bases outside the gene matches. The CDR3 totals 14 residues. The CDR3 protein is CASSSTGGAETQYF. CDR3 bases: TGTGCCAGCAGCTCGACAGGGGGCGCGGAGACCCAGTACTTC.

The chain has TRBV5-1 and TRBJ2-7; tentative D call: TRBD1 (6 bases). Germline V CDR1 and CDR2: SGHRS, YFSETQ. The CDR3 loop spans 13 amino acids. Trimming left V 3 bases short and J 1 base short, with 8 bases between. This CDR3 reads CASSSTGSYEQYF. In DNA form, the CDR3 reads TGCGCCAGCAGCTCAACAGGGTCCTACGAGCAGTACTTC.

The J gene is TRBJ2-7, the V gene TRBV30; 13 bases map to TRBD2. V shed 2 bases and J 3 bases; nucleotides not matched to a gene: 4. The CDR3 contains 15 residues. CDR1 and CDR2 (germline): GTSNPN, SVGIG (reference sequence). The CDR3 region is CAWSPRTSGGYEQYF. The CDR3 DNA is TGTGCCTGGAGTCCCCGGACTAGCGGGGGCTACGAGCAGTACTTC.

The chain couples TRBV7-2 to TRBJ1-5, with 8 bases aligning to TRBD1. Per germline, CDR1 SGHTA and CDR2 FQGNSA. V dropped 1 base and J dropped 4; count of bases not matched to a gene: 6. This CDR3 spans 16 amino acids. The DNA for the CDR3 is TGTGCCAGCAGCTTAGGATGGGGACAGGAGAATCAGCCCCAGCATTTT. This sequence encodes CASSLGWGQENQPQHF.

The gene calls are TRBV19 and TRBJ1-6, with TRBD1 matching over 9 bases. J gave up 8 bases and V 5 bases, and 4 bases lay outside the gene matches. The CDR3 is 14 amino acids. Germline CDR1 LNHDA, CDR2 SQIVND (reference sequence). CDR3 sequence: CASSGGTGHSPLHF. CDR3 DNA: TGTGCCAGTAGTGGGGGGACAGGGCATTCACCCCTCCACTTT. The complete variable domain, with remaining parts taken from reference TRBV19 and TRBJ1-6, reads DGGITQSPKYLFRKEGQNVTLSCEQNLNHDAMYWYRQDPGQGLRLIYYSQIVNDFQKGDIAEGYSVSREKKESFPLTVTSAQKNPTAFYLCASSGGTGHSPLHFGNGTRLTVT.

This clone was observed a few times. This sequence joins TRBV5-8 and TRBJ1-6, with 8 positions matching TRBD1. This CDR3 spans 13 amino acids. Per the germline V gene, CDR1 is SGHTS and CDR2 is YDEGEE. V shed 5 bases and J 9 bases; nucleotides not matched to a gene: 4. The CDR3 DNA reads TGTGCCAGCAGGGTGGACAGGGTTTCACCCCTCCACTTT. It is translated as CASRVDRVSPLHF. Complete variable domain (other parts from reference TRBV5-8 and TRBJ1-6): EAGVTQSPTHLIKTRGQQATLRCSPISGHTSVYWYQQALGLGLQFLLWYDEGEERNRGNFPPRFSGRQFPNYSSELNVNALELEDSALYLCASRVDRVSPLHFGNGTRLTVT.

This clone has only one observation. Here the CDR3 DNA reads TGTGCCAGCAGCCCGGGGGGGCGATCCACCGGGGAGCTGTTTTTT. This gives the protein CASSPGGRSTGELFF. J is TRBJ2-2 and V is TRBV7-2; 8 nucleotides match TRBD2. V trimming: 5 bases; J trimming: 4 bases; junction bases outside the gene matches: 6. The CDR3 extends over 15 amino acids. Germline values: CDR1 SGHTA, CDR2 FQGNSA.

The rearrangement links TRBV5-8 to TRBJ1-1; D possibly corresponds to TRBD1 (5 bases). Trimming cost V 1 base and J 5 bases, with 15 bases left between them. CDR1 is SGHTS and CDR2 is YDEGEE in the germline V gene. CDR3 length: 15 amino acids. CDR3 sequence: CASSLPPRGGTEAFF. For the CDR3, the DNA is TGTGCCAGCAGCTTGCCGCCGCGTGGGGGGACTGAAGCTTTCTTT.

DNA for the CDR3: TGTGCCAGCATTCACCGGGACACCGAGCAGTACTTC. This gives the protein CASIHRDTEQYF. The gene calls are TRBV6-1 and TRBJ2-7; D is perhaps TRBD1 (6 bases). V lost 7 bases and J lost 6, with 13 bases in between. The CDR3 runs 12 residues. Germline assignment: CDR1 MNHNS and CDR2 SASEGT.